The 26 T cell receptor beta chains listed next were all sequenced from one sample in a study of tumour-infiltrating T cells in Burkitt lymphoma. The data were produced by immunoSEQ multiplex PCR, yet TCRdb's version contains in-frame clones alone and is incomplete. Of about 2,500 clones listed, more than 12% were seen once; the top ten hold roughly 14%. Sequencing input: tumor tissue. The source of these receptors is a human donor with Burkitt lymphoma.

V and J are TRBV4-1 and TRBJ2-3; D remains unclear. The CDR3 is 14 residues long. Germline V gene lookup returns CDR1 MGHRA and CDR2 YSYEKL. The germline V and J ends were trimmed by 1 base and 2 bases, with 7 bases remaining between them. This CDR3 reads CASSQGLLTDTQYF. In DNA form, the CDR3 reads TGCGCCAGCAGCCAAGGGCTGCTCACAGATACGCAGTATTTT.

This clone appeared a few times. The chain uses TRBV7-9 and TRBJ2-3; 11 nucleotides align to TRBD2. This CDR3 comprises 14 residues. Trimming removed 4 bases from V and 6 bases from J; junction bases left unmatched: 3. Germline CDR1 is SEHNR and CDR2 is FQNEAQ (reference sequence). The CDR3 here is CASSSTSGVDTQYF. The CDR3, as DNA: TGTGCCAGCAGCTCGACTAGCGGGGTGGATACGCAGTATTTT. The full variable domain, rest sourced from reference TRBV7-9 and TRBJ2-3, is DTGVSQNPRHKITKRGQNVTFRCDPISEHNRLYWYRQTLGQGPEFLTYFQNEAQLEKSRLLSDRFSAERPKGSFSTLEIQRTEQGDSAMYLCASSSTSGVDTQYFGPGTRLTVL.

The CDR3 sequence is CASSLVGTSVNEQFF. As DNA, the CDR3 is TGTGCCAGCAGTTTAGTCGGGACTAGCGTCAATGAGCAGTTCTTC. The V call is TRBV27, the J call TRBJ2-1, with 10 nucleotides matching TRBD2. Germline V gives CDR1 MNHEY, CDR2 SMNVEV (reference sequence). The length of the CDR3 is 15 residues. The junction had 4 bases not matched to a gene; V was cut back by 2 bases and J by 6 bases.

With regard to this clone: This may stem from a read error, because a much larger clone lies one nucleotide away. The J gene is TRBJ1-5, the V gene TRBV27; D ambiguous. CDR1 is MNHEY, CDR2 SMNVEV, per germline (reference sequence). This CDR3 has 15 amino acids. The V end lost 6 bases, the J end lost 4 bases, and 16 bases lay between the germline ends. CDR3 DNA sequence: TGTGCCAGCAGCCTCCTGGGAAGGACGAATCAGCCCCAGCATTTT. Protein: CASSLLGRTNQPQHF.

The chain recombines TRBV7-6 with TRBJ2-3; TRBD1 agrees at 8 bases. The CDR3 sequence is 15 residues long. Germline V CDR1 and CDR2: SGHVS, FNYEAQ. V lost 4 bases to trimming and J lost 3 bases; unmatched junction nucleotides: 6. The CDR3 DNA reads as TGTGCCAGCAGCTCGGACAGGGAAGGGACAGATACGCAGTATTTT. It yields the protein CASSSDREGTDTQYF.

This clone came up a few times. This rearrangement joins TRBV6-5 to TRBJ2-2; D may be TRBD2 (5 bases). Germline CDR1 and CDR2: MNHEY and SVGAGI. The CDR3 runs to 13 residues. V lost 7 bases, J lost 4 bases, and 10 bases lay in between. Here the CDR3 DNA reads TGTGCCAGCACCCGGAGCGGCACCGGGGAGCTGTTTTTT. Amino acid sequence: CASTRSGTGELFF.

This clone was seen a few times. The CDR3 spells CAMEGRGAGTGELFF. For the CDR3, the DNA is TGTGCCATGGAGGGCCGAGGGGCGGGCACCGGGGAGCTGTTTTTT. The chain is built from TRBV7-9 and TRBJ2-2; maybe TRBD2 (6 bases). V lost 10 bases, J lost 4 bases, and 19 bases lay in between. This CDR3 has 15 residues. Germline V gene sequence: CDR1 SEHNR, CDR2 FQNEAQ (reference sequence).

J is TRBJ2-7 and V is TRBV7-2, with D perhaps TRBD1 (6 bases). V gave up 4 bases and J gave up 0 bases, with 16 bases separating them. This CDR3 comprises 16 residues. Germline V CDR1 and CDR2: SGHTA, FQGNSA. DNA for the CDR3: TGTGCCAGCAGCTCAGTCAGGGGCCCCAGCTCCTACGAGCAGTACTTC. It encodes CASSSVRGPSSYEQYF.

This clone was detected a few times. The chain employs TRBV6-6 and TRBJ1-2, with D perhaps matching TRBD1 (6 bases). This CDR3 contains 15 residues. Germline CDR1 MNHNY, CDR2 SVGAGI (reference sequence). Deletions cut 0 bases from V and 4 bases from J, with 12 bases between. The CDR3 spells CASSYSTGPIYGYTF. The DNA for the CDR3 is TGTGCCAGCAGTTACTCGACAGGCCCCATCTATGGCTACACCTTC.

Only a few counts were recorded for this clone. The chain links TRBV5-8 to TRBJ2-7; D is perhaps TRBD1 (6 bases). The germline V gene has CDR1 SGHTS and CDR2 YDEGEE. V lost 6 bases to trimming and J lost 3 bases, with 16 bases between them. This CDR3 comprises 14 residues. CDR3 region: CASTWGPGHYEQYF. CDR3 in DNA: TGTGCCAGCACCTGGGGGCCGGGGCACTACGAGCAGTACTTC.

A note on this clone: This sample also contains other DNA sequences that code for the same CDR3. The gene calls are TRBV6-5 and TRBJ2-1; D uncertain. Per germline, CDR1 MNHEY and CDR2 SVGAGI. The length of the CDR3 is 13 residues. Trimming pared 5 bases from V and 7 bases from J, leaving 12 bases between. The CDR3 is CASSPDGNNEQFF. The CDR3 DNA follows: TGTGCCAGCAGTCCTGACGGAAATAATGAGCAGTTCTTC.

This clone came up a few times. The gene calls are TRBV9 and TRBJ1-2, with a tentative D call TRBD1 (5 bases). The germline gives CDR1 SGDLS, CDR2 YYNGEE. Trimming cost V 5 bases and J 4 bases, with 18 bases left between them. The CDR3 is 15 residues long. CDR3 sequence: CASSTRTDSSYGYTF. The CDR3, as DNA: TGTGCCAGCAGTACACGTACCGACAGTTCCTATGGCTACACCTTC. Using reference TRBV9 and TRBJ1-2 for the parts outside the CDR3, the full variable domain is DSGVTQTPKHLITATGQRVTLRCSPRSGDLSVYWYQQSLDQGLQFLIQYYNGEERAKGNILERFSAQQFPDLHSELNLSSLELGDSALYFCASSTRTDSSYGYTFGSGTRLTVV.

This clone appeared a few times. V is TRBV12-5 and J is TRBJ2-5; D assignment may be TRBD1 or TRBD2 (6 bases each). V dropped 5 bases and J dropped 3 bases, with 13 bases sitting between them. CDR3 length equals 14 residues. From germline, CDR1 is LGHNT and CDR2 FRNRAP. As DNA, the CDR3 is TGTGCTAGTGGTCCGGCCGGGGGCGAAGAGACCCAGTACTTC. Its translation: CASGPAGGEETQYF.

The chain has TRBV5-4 and TRBJ1-1, with 9 nucleotides matching TRBD1. This CDR3 region has 12 residues. CDR1 is SGHNT and CDR2 is YYREEE in the germline V gene (reference sequence). The ends lost 3 bases at V and 10 bases at J; junction bases unmatched: 4. The CDR3 coding sequence is TGTGCCAGCAGCTCACACAGGGGGCGAGCTTTCTTT. It specifies CASSSHRGRAFF.

This clone was detected only a few times. V and J are TRBV7-6 and TRBJ1-5; the D gene is possibly TRBD1 (5 bases). Trimming shortened V by 4 bases and J by 9 bases, and 13 bases separated the two germline ends. CDR1 is SGHVS, CDR2 FNYEAQ, per germline. The CDR3 is 13 residues long. The CDR3 coding sequence is TGTGCCAGCAGCTCGGACTTGGGGCGGCCCCAGCATTTT. Residues: CASSSDLGRPQHF.

This clone was seen only a few times. In DNA, the CDR3 is TGTGCCAGCAGCCCGCAGGGGGTAGGGCTGTTTTTT. It yields the protein CASSPQGVGLFF. V is TRBV7-8 and J is TRBJ1-4; 7 bases align to TRBD1. The CDR3 consists of 12 residues. Germline V gene sequence: CDR1 SGHVS, CDR2 FQNEAQ. V lost 5 bases to trimming and J lost 14 bases; unmatched junction nucleotides: 8.

The chain joins TRBV2 to TRBJ2-7; D may correspond to TRBD1 or TRBD2 (6 bases each). This CDR3 comprises 14 residues. Germline-derived CDR1 and CDR2 are SNHLY and FYNNEI. The V gene lost 11 bases and the J gene lost 1 base, with 18 bases spanning the gap. The CDR3 DNA reads TGTGCCGGATCATACACAGGGACTTCCTACGAGCAGTACTTC. Translating it yields CAGSYTGTSYEQYF.

This chain uses TRBV2 with TRBJ2-2, with 11 bases lining up with TRBD2. CDR3 length: 16 residues. V lost 11 bases, J lost 4 bases, and 12 bases stayed unmatched. Germline values: CDR1 SNHLY, CDR2 FYNNEI. The CDR3 DNA is TGTGCCTCACGACTAGCGGGGAGATCATTCACCGGGGAGCTGTTTTTT. The encoded protein is CASRLAGRSFTGELFF. Filled out from reference TRBV2 and TRBJ2-2, the complete variable domain reads EPEVTQTPSHQVTQMGQEVILRCVPISNHLYFYWYRQILGQKVEFLVSFYNNEISEKSEIFDDQFSVERPDGSNFTLKIRSTKLEDSAMYFCASRLAGRSFTGELFFGEGSRLTVL.

CDR3 protein: CASSLTRLHTGELFF. Here the CDR3 DNA reads TGTGCCAGCAGCTTAACAAGGCTTCACACCGGGGAGCTGTTTTTT. This chain uses TRBV7-8 with TRBJ2-2, with D unclear. V was cut by 2 bases and J by 3 bases, with 10 bases left in between. The V gene's germline CDR1 is SGHVS and CDR2 FQNEAQ. The length of the CDR3 is 15 residues.

The V gene is TRBV6-1, the J gene TRBJ1-2; D may be TRBD1 (5 bases). Trimming took off 6 bases at V and 3 bases at J, with 17 bases between the two ends. Germline assignment: CDR1 MNHNS and CDR2 SASEGT. The CDR3 is 15 residues long. CDR3 nucleotide sequence: TGTGCCAGCAGCGAGATACAGGTCCTAGACTATGGCTACACCTTC. Translated: CASSEIQVLDYGYTF.

There are a few counts of this clone. The chain recombines TRBV2 with TRBJ1-2; tentative D call: TRBD1 (5 bases). V was cut by 0 bases and J by 8 bases, with 10 bases left in between. The CDR3 has 13 amino acids. Germline-derived CDR1 and CDR2 are SNHLY and FYNNEI. This CDR3 reads CASSEARDQGYTF. The DNA of the CDR3 is TGTGCCAGCAGTGAAGCCAGGGACCAAGGCTACACCTTC.

This chain connects TRBV18 to TRBJ1-3; D not resolved. In germline, CDR1 is KGHSH, CDR2 LQKENI. V gave up 4 bases and J gave up 4 bases, with 17 bases separating them. This CDR3 has 16 amino acids. CDR3 coding DNA: TGTGCCAGCTCACTGGAACAGTCATACTCGGGAAACACCATATATTTT. Translated, it gives CASSLEQSYSGNTIYF.

There are a few counts of this clone. J is TRBJ1-2 and V is TRBV5-1; 9 positions agree with TRBD1. J lost 0 bases, V lost 5 bases, and 2 bases had no gene match. This CDR3 is built from 14 residues. Germline loops: CDR1 SGHRS, CDR2 YFSETQ. In DNA form, the CDR3 reads TGCGCCAGCAGTAGGACAGGGGCTAACTATGGCTACACCTTC. Translated: CASSRTGANYGYTF.

The V and J genes are TRBV7-2 and TRBJ2-1; tentatively, D is TRBD1 (7 bases). Between the trimmed V and J ends, which lost 5 bases and 0 bases, there was a span of 20 bases. CDR1 and CDR2 (germline): SGHTA, FQGNSA. CDR3 length: 18 residues. CDR3 bases: TGTGCCAGCAGCCGATTGCAGGGGGGCCGGGGCTCCTACAATGAGCAGTTCTTC. Protein: CASSRLQGGRGSYNEQFF. Looking up the rest from reference TRBV7-2 and TRBJ2-1 gives the full variable domain: GAGVSQSPSNKVTEKGKDVELRCDPISGHTALYWYRQSLGQGLEFLIYFQGNSAPDKSGLPSDRFSAERTGGSVSTLTIQRTQQEDSAVYLCASSRLQGGRGSYNEQFFGPGTRLTVL.

This rearrangement joins TRBV5-6 to TRBJ2-7, with 7 bases lining up with TRBD1. J lost 2 bases, V lost 2 bases, and 7 bases had no gene match. The V gene's germline CDR1 is SGHDT and CDR2 YYEEEE. This CDR3 is built from 15 residues. The CDR3 DNA reads TGTGCCAGCAGCTTCCAAGTAACAGGGGCCTACGAGCAGTACTTC. Translated: CASSFQVTGAYEQYF. Looking up the rest from reference TRBV5-6 and TRBJ2-7 gives the full variable domain: DAGVTQSPTHLIKTRGQQVTLRCSPKSGHDTVSWYQQALGQGPQFIFQYYEEEERQRGNFPDRFSGHQFPNYSSELNVNALLLGDSALYLCASSFQVTGAYEQYFGPGTRLTVT.

This clone came up a few times. This chain connects TRBV4-1 to TRBJ1-6; D not certain. The germline V and J ends were trimmed by 0 bases and 14 bases, with 14 bases remaining between them. The germline V gene encodes CDR1 MGHRA and CDR2 YSYEKL. The CDR3 has 14 residues. CDR3 DNA: TGCGCCAGCAGCCAAGAATCCGAGAGGCCCACCCTCCACTTT. This translates into CASSQESERPTLHF.